This T cell receptor beta chain was sequenced during a study of identical twins. TCRdb redid the calling of the 5' RACE reads with MiXCR, one entry per CDR3 protein. This table has about 200,000 distinct CDR3 sequences, 7.5% appearing once. General study points: For cord blood, abundant beta clonotypes had fewer insertions, unlike memory repertoires, which showed none. Researchers reported excess low generation probability among twin-shared out-of-frame alpha sequences. Zero-insertion findings could be partly confounded by invariant cells (MAIT and iNKT cells).

With regard to this clonotype: No antigen is known for it.

There are 15 residues in the CDR3. Germline V gives CDR1 WSHSY, CDR2 SAAADI. Trimming took 4 bases from V and 6 from J, leaving 17 bases between them. A further study also used this sample, focusing on yellow fever vaccine responses in identical twins. In that study: Twin vaccine T cell responses reportedly seemed partly convergent, partly personalized.

The chain employs TRBV10-2 and TRBJ2-3, with a possible D match to TRBD2 (5 bases). Sequencing input: memory (CD45RO+) T cells sorted from blood. The receptor comes from a woman aged 18-30 years in good health. This chain's CDR3 is CASSGGDSAMDTQYF. The CDR3 coding sequence is TGCGCCAGCAGTGGGGGTGATAGCGCAATGGATACGCAGTATTTT.